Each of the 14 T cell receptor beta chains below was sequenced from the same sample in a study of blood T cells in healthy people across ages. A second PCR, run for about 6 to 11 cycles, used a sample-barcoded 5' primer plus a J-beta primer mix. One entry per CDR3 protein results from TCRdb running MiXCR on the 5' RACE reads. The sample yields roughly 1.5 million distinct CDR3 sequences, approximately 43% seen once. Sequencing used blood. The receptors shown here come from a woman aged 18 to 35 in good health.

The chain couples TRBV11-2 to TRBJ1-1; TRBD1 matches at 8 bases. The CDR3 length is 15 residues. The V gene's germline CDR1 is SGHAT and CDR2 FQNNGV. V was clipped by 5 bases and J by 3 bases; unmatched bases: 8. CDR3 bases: TGTGCCAGCAGCAAGCGGGGACAGGTGGACACTGAAGCTTTCTTT. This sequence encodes CASSKRGQVDTEAFF.

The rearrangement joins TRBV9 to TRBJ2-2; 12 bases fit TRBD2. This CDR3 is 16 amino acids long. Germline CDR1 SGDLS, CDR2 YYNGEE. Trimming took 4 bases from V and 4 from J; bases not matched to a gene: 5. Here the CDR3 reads CASSPQTSGSTGELFF. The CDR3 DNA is TGTGCCAGCAGCCCCCAGACTAGCGGGAGCACCGGGGAGCTGTTTTTT.

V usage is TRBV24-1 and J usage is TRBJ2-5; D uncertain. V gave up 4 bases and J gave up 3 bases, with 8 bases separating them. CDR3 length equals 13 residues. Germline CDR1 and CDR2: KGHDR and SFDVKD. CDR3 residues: CATSDAHKETQYF. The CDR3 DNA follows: TGTGCCACCAGTGACGCGCACAAAGAGACCCAGTACTTC.

DNA for the CDR3: TGTGCCAGCAGTCCCGGGACTAGCGGGAGGTTTCAGTTCTTC. It encodes CASSPGTSGRFQFF. The V call is TRBV28, the J call TRBJ2-1; TRBD2 aligns across 15 bases. J gave up 13 bases and V 5 bases, and 6 bases lay outside the gene matches. CDR3 length: 14 residues. Germline CDR1 MDHEN, CDR2 SYDVKM.

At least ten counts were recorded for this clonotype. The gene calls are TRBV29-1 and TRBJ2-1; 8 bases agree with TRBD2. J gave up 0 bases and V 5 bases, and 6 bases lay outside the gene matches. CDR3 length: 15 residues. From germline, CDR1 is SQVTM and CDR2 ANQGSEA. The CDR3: CSVFAGGRSYNEQFF. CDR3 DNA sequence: TGCAGCGTTTTCGCGGGGGGTCGCTCCTACAATGAGCAGTTCTTC.

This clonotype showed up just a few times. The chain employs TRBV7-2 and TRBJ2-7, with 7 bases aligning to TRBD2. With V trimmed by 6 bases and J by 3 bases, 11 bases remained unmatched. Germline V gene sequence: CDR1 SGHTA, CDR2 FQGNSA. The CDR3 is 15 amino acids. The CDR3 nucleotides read TGTGCCAGCAGACCTACTAGCGCCCCAGACTACGAGCAGTACTTC. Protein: CASRPTSAPDYEQYF.

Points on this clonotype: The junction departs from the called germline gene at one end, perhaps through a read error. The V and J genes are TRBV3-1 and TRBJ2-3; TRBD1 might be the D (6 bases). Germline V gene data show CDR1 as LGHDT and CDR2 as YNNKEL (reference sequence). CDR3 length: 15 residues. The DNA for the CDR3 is TGTGCCGGCAGCCAAGATATCAGGGGACGGGATACGCAGTATTTT. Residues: CAGSQDIRGRDTQYF.

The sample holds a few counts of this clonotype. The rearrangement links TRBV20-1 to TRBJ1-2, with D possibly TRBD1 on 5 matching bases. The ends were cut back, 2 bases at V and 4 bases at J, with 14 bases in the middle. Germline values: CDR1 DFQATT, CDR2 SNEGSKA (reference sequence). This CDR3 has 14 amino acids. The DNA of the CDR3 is TGCAGTGCTAGACATGCGGGGGTCGGCTATGGCTACACCTTC. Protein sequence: CSARHAGVGYGYTF.

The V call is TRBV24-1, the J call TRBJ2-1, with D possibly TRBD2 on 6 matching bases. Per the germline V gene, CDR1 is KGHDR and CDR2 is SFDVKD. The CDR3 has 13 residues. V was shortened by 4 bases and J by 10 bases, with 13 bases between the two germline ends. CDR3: CATSDLGTAEQFF. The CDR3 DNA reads TGTGCCACCAGTGACCTAGGGACTGCCGAGCAGTTCTTC.

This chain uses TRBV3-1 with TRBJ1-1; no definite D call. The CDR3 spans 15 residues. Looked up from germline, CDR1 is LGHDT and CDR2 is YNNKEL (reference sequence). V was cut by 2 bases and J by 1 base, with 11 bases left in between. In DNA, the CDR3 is TGTGCCAGCAGCCAATCTGTCTCGGGGAACACTGAAGCTTTCTTT. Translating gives CASSQSVSGNTEAFF.

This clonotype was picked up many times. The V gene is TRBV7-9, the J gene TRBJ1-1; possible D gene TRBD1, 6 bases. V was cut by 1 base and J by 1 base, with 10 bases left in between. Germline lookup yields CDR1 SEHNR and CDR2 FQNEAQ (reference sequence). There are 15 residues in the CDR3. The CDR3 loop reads CASSLVARGNTEAFF. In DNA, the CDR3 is TGTGCCAGCAGCTTAGTGGCCAGGGGGAACACTGAAGCTTTCTTT.

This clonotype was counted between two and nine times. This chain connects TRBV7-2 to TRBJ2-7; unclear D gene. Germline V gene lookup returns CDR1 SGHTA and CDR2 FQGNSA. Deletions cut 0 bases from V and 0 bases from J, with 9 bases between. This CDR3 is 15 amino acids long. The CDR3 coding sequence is TGTGCCAGCAGCTTAGCGGGAATGAGCTCCTACGAGCAGTACTTC. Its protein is CASSLAGMSSYEQYF. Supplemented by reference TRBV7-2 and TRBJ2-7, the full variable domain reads GAGVSQSPSNKVTEKGKDVELRCDPISGHTALYWYRQSLGQGLEFLIYFQGNSAPDKSGLPSDRFSAERTGGSVSTLTIQRTQQEDSAVYLCASSLAGMSSYEQYFGPGTRLTVT.

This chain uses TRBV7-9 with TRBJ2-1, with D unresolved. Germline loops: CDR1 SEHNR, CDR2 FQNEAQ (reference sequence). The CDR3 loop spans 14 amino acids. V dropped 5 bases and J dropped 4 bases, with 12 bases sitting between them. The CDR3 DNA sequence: TGTGCCAGCAGCCCGGACCGCCAGTACAATGAGCAGTTCTTC. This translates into CASSPDRQYNEQFF. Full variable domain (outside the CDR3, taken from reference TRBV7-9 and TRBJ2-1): DTGVSQNPRHKITKRGQNVTFRCDPISEHNRLYWYRQTLGQGPEFLTYFQNEAQLEKSRLLSDRFSAERPKGSFSTLEIQRTEQGDSAMYLCASSPDRQYNEQFFGPGTRLTVL.

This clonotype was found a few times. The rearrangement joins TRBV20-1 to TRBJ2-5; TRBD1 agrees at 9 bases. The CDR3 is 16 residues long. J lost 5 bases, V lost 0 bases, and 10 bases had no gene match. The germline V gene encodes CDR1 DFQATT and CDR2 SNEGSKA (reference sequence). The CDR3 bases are TGCAGTGCTAGAGAGTCTGAGGGACAGGGAGGTGAGACCCAGTACTTC. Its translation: CSARESEGQGGETQYF.